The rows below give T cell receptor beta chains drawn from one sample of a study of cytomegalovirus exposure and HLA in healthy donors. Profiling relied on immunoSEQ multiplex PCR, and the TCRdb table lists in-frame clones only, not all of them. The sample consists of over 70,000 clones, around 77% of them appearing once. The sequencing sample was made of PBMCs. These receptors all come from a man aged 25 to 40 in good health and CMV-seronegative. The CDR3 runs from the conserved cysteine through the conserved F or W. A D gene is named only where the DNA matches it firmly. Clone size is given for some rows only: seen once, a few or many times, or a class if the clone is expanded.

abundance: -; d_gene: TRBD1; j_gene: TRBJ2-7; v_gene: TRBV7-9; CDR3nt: TGTGCCAGCAGCTCCCCCGCGACAGGGGGCTTCATCTCCTACGAGCAGTACTTC; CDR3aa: CASSSPATGGFISYEQYF
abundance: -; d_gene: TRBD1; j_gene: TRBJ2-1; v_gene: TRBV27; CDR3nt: TGTGCCAGCAGTCCCTGGACAGGGAACAATGAGCAGTTCTTC; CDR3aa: CASSPWTGNNEQFF
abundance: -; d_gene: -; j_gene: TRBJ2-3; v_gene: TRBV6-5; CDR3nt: TGTGCCAGCAGTTACAATGGCAATACAGATACGCAGTATTTT; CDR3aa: CASSYNGNTDTQYF
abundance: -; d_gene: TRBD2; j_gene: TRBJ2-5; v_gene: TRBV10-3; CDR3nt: TGTGCCATCAGTGAGTCCGGGTGGGAAGCGGGGCAAGAGACCCAGTACTTC; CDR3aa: CAISESGWEAGQETQYF
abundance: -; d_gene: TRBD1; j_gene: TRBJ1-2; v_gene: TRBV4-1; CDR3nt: TGCGCCAGCAGCCAATCCGCTACCTCGACAGGGCGAGGGGGCTACACCTTC; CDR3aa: CASSQSATSTGRGGYTF
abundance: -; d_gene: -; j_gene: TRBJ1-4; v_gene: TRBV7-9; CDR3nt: TGTGCCAGCAGCTTTGGGGGGGGGCCTGAAAAACTGTTTTTT; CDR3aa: CASSFGGGPEKLFF
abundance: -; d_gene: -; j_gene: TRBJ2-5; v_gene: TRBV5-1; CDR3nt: TGCGCCAGCAGCTTGCAAGGTGAGGTGGAGACCCAGTACTTC; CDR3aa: CASSLQGEVETQYF
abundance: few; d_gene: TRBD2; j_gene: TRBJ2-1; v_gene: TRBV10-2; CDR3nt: TGCGCCAGCAGCCTAGACGGACTAGCGGGAGTCAGTGAGCAGTTCTTC; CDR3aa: CASSLDGLAGVSEQFF
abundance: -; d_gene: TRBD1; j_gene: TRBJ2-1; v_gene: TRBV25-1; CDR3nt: TGTGCCAGCAGTGAATATCCGGCGGGGACAGGTAGCAGAGACGAGCAGTTCTTC; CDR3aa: CASSEYPAGTGSRDEQFF
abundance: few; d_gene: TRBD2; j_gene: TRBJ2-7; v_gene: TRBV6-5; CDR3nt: TGTGCCAGCAGTTACGGGACTAGCGGCTCCTACGAGCAGTACTTC; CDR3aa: CASSYGTSGSYEQYF
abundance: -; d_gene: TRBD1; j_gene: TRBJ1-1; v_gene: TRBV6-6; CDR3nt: TGTGCCAGCAGTTACCCAGGACAGGGGGCCACTGAAGCTTTCTTT; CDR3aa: CASSYPGQGATEAFF
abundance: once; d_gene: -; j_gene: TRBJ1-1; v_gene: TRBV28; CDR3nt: TGTGCCAGCAGTTTGTCGGTCAAGAACACTGAAGCTTTCTTT; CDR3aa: CASSLSVKNTEAFF
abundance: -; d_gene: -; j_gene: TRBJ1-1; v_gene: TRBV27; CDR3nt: TGTGCCAGCAGCCCTCAGGTTGGGAACACTGAAGCTTTCTTT; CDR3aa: CASSPQVGNTEAFF
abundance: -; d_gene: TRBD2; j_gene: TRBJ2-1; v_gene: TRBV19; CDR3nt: TGTGCCAGTTCCTATAGCGGGGGAACCTACAATGAGCAGTTCTTC; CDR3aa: CASSYSGGTYNEQFF
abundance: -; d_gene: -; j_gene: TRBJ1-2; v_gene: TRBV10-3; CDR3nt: TGTGCCACCGAACGGGTCAACGGGGATGGCTACACCTTC; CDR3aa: CATERVNGDGYTF
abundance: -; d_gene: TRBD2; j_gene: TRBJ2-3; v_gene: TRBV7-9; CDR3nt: TGTGCCAGCAGCCCCGGGACTAGCGGGATAGATACGCAGTATTTT; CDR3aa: CASSPGTSGIDTQYF
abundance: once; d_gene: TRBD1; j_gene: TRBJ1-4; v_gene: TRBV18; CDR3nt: TGTGCCAGCTCAACTAGGACAGGGGATGAAAAACTGTTTTTT; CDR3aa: CASSTRTGDEKLFF
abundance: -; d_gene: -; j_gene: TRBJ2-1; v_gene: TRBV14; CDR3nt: TGTGCCAGCAGCCAAGATTTAGGGAGGGGGGTCCCCTACAATGAGCAGTTCTTC; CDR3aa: CASSQDLGRGVPYNEQFF
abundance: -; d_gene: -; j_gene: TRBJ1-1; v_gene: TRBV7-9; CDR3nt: TGTGCCAGCAGCTTAGTACAGGGAGCGTACACTGAAGCTTTCTTT; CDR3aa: CASSLVQGAYTEAFF
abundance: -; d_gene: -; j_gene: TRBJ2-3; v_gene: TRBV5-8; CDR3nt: TGTGCCAGCAGCTTGGCTAGCACAGATACGCAGTATTTT; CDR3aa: CASSLASTDTQYF
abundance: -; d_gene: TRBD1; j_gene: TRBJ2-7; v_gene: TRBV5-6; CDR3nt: TGTGCCAGCAGAAAGACAGGGGAGAGCTACGAGCAGTACTTC; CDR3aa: CASRKTGESYEQYF
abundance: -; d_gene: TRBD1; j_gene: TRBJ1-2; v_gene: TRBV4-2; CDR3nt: TGTGCCAGCAGCCAAGGCCAGGGGGGTCCCATTAACTATGGCTACACCTTC; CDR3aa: CASSQGQGGPINYGYTF
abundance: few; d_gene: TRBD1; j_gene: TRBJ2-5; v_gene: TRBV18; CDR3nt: TGTGCCAGCTCACCTCAAGGGACAGGTCAAGAGACCCAGTACTTC; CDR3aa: CASSPQGTGQETQYF
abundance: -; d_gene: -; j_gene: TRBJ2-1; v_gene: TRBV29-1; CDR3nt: TGCAGCGGCTACGGCGGGGCCTCTAGTGAGCAGTTCTTC; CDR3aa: CSGYGGASSEQFF
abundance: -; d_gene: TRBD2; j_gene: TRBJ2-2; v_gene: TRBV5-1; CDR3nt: TGCGCCAGCAGCTTGGCCGTAGCGGGAGTCACCGGGGAGCTGTTTTTT; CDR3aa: CASSLAVAGVTGELFF
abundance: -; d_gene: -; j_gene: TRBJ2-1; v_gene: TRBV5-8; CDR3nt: TGTGCCAGCAGCTCCCCGGGAAGCCGCAATGAGCAGTTCTTC; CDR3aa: CASSSPGSRNEQFF
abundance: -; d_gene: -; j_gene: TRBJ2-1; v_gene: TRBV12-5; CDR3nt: TGTGCTAGCTCTTCAGGCCCCGGACTAAAAGAGCAGTTCTTC; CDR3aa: CASSSGPGLKEQFF
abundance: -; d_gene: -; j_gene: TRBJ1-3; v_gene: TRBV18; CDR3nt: TGTGCCAGCTCACCAATCGGGGGGCCCTTCTCTGGAAACACCATATATTTT; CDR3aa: CASSPIGGPFSGNTIYF
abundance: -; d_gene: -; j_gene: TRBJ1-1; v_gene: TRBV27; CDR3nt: TGTGCCAGCAGCCCTCCGGGTAGGAACACTGAAGCTTTCTTT; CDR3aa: CASSPPGRNTEAFF
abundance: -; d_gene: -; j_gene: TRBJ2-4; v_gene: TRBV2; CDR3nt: TGTGCCAGCAGTGAAATGGGAGACATTCAGTACTTC; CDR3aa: CASSEMGDIQYF
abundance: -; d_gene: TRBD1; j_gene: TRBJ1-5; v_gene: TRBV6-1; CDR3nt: TGTGCCAGCAGGGTGGGTGGGACAGGGGCCCAGCCCCAGCATTTT; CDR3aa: CASRVGGTGAQPQHF
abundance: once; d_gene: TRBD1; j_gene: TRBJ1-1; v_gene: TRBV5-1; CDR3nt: TGCGCCAGCAGCTTGGAGGGACAGAATCAAGCTTTCTTT; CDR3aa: CASSLEGQNQAFF
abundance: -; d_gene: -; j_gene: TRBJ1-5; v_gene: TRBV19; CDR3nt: TGTGCCAGTAGTACCTTCGGCAGGCTAATACAGCCCCAGCATTTT; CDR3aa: CASSTFGRLIQPQHF
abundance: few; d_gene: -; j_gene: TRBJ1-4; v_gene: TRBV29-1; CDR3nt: TGCAGCGTTGTAGGCCAGGGTCACGAAAAACTGTTTTTT; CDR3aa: CSVVGQGHEKLFF
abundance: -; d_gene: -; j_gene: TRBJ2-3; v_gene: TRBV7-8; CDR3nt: TGTGCCAGCAGGAGAGGACTATCTACTAGCACAGATACGCAGTATTTT; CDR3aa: CASRRGLSTSTDTQYF